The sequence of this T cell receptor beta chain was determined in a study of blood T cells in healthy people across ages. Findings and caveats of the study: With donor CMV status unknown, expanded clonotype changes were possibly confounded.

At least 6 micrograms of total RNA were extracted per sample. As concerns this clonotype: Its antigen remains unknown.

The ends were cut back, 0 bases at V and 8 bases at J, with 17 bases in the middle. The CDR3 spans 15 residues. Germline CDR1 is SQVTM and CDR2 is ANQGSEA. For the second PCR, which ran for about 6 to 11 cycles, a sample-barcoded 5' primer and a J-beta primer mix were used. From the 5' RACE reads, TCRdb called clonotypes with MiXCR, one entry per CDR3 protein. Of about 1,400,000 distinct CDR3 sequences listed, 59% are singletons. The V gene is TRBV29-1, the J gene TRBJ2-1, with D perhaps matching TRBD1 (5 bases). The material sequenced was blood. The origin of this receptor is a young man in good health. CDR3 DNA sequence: TGCAGCGTTGAAGATTGGGGTAGGGGTCACGATGAGCAGTTCTTC. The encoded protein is CSVEDWGRGHDEQFF.